These 9 T cell receptor beta chains share one sample of origin, sequenced in a study of blood T cells in healthy people across ages. Sample-barcoded 5' priming and a J-beta primer mix drove a second PCR of roughly 7 to 11 cycles. TCRdb analysed the 5' RACE reads with MiXCR anew, one entry per CDR3 protein. Among 600,000 to 1,000,000 distinct CDR3 sequences listed, roughly 64% were seen once. Sequencing used blood. These receptors originate from a man younger than 45 in good health.

This chain joins TRBV20-1 and TRBJ2-3; 9 nucleotides align to TRBD2. The CDR3 spans 18 residues. The V segment lost 2 bases and the J segment 2 bases; nucleotides outside the gene matches: 14. From germline, CDR1 is DFQATT and CDR2 SNEGSKA (reference sequence). CDR3 coding DNA: TGCAGTGCTAGATCGTCGCGGAGCGGGGGGCTAAACACAGATACGCAGTATTTT. Protein sequence: CSARSSRSGGLNTDTQYF.

The chain carries TRBV4-1 and TRBJ1-2, with a tentative D call TRBD1 (5 bases). The CDR3 runs to 15 residues. V lost 3 bases, J lost 2 bases, and 13 bases lay in between. The germline gives CDR1 MGHRA, CDR2 YSYEKL. This CDR3 is CASSHSQGSNYGYTF. CDR3 coding DNA: TGCGCCAGCAGCCACTCGCAGGGTTCAAACTATGGCTACACCTTC.

The gene calls are TRBV9 and TRBJ2-3, with D unclear. Trimming took 2 bases from V and 0 from J, leaving 10 bases between them. CDR1 is SGDLS and CDR2 is YYNGEE in the germline V gene. The CDR3 runs to 15 residues. This CDR3 is CASSVLSTSTDTQYF. CDR3 DNA: TGTGCCAGCAGCGTCTTATCGACTAGCACAGATACGCAGTATTTT.

V usage is TRBV27 and J usage is TRBJ2-5; 8 positions match TRBD1. V gave up 4 bases and J gave up 5 bases; unmatched junction bases: 12. Germline V gene lookup returns CDR1 MNHEY and CDR2 SMNVEV (reference sequence). This CDR3 contains 16 residues. The CDR3 bases are TGTGCCAGCAGTTCCTTAGGACAGGGTCGTCACGAGACCCAGTACTTC. Its translation: CASSSLGQGRHETQYF.

The rearrangement uses TRBV4-1 and TRBJ2-5, with 7 bases matching TRBD1. The CDR3 covers 16 residues. V lost 0 bases to trimming and J lost 2 bases; unmatched junction nucleotides: 6. Germline CDR1 reads MGHRA; CDR2 reads YSYEKL. CDR3 region: CASSQDPGQVQETQYF. CDR3 in DNA: TGCGCCAGCAGCCAAGACCCTGGACAGGTACAAGAGACCCAGTACTTC.

V gene TRBV28 combines with J gene TRBJ2-5; D might be TRBD2 (5 bases). The germline gives CDR1 MDHEN, CDR2 SYDVKM. V shed 7 bases and J shed 7 bases, with 34 bases lying between them. This CDR3 comprises 19 residues. The CDR3 protein is CASTSEIRGPRGNGGTQYF. The DNA of the CDR3 is TGTGCCAGCACCTCAGAGATCCGAGGCCCCCGAGGGAACGGTGGGACCCAGTACTTC. The whole variable domain, filled in from reference TRBV28 and TRBJ2-5, reads DVKVTQSSRYLVKRTGEKVFLECVQDMDHENMFWYRQDPGLGLRLIYFSYDVKMKEKGDIPEGYSVSREKKERFSLILESASTNQTSMYLCASTSEIRGPRGNGGTQYFGPGTRLLVL.

This clonotype has more than one count but fewer than ten. The chain recombines TRBV4-2 with TRBJ2-3; 11 bases align to TRBD2. Trimming removed 4 bases from V and 3 bases from J; junction bases left unmatched: 6. CDR1 is LGHNA and CDR2 is YNFKEQ in the germline V gene. There are 16 residues in the CDR3. CDR3 in amino acids: CASSRTLAGGTDTQYF. CDR3 nucleotide sequence: TGTGCCAGCAGCCGCACCCTAGCGGGGGGAACAGATACGCAGTATTTT.

CDR3 in amino acids: CSVVTGANTEAFF. Here the CDR3 DNA reads TGCAGCGTTGTGACAGGGGCGAACACTGAAGCTTTCTTT. The chain combines TRBV29-1 with TRBJ1-1; TRBD1 aligns across 8 bases. The junction had 2 bases not matched to a gene; V was cut back by 4 bases and J by 1 base. The CDR3 totals 13 residues. Germline lookup yields CDR1 SQVTM and CDR2 ANQGSEA.

In this sample, this clonotype turned up once. A junction end diverges from the germline sequence, so it may reflect a read error. The chain has TRBV15 and TRBJ2-5; D is tentatively TRBD1 or TRBD2 (6 bases each). Germline loops: CDR1 LNHNV, CDR2 YYDKDF (reference sequence). The CDR3 totals 14 residues. CDR3 in amino acids: CASSRVEGEETQYF. The CDR3 DNA follows: TGTGCCTCCAGCAGAGTGGAGGGGGAAGAGACCCAGTACTTC.